Listed below are T cell receptor beta chains from one sample, sequenced in a study of T cell repertoires in ileal Crohn's disease. Sequencing was performed with immunoSEQ multiplex PCR; in TCRdb, only in-frame clones are kept and a portion is missing. The table has more than 10,000 clones, around four fifths seen once. Sequencing was done on a sample of ileal tissue. The receptor set was obtained from an adult with Crohn's disease. Each CDR3 is given with its conserved first and last residue. A D gene is named only where the DNA matches it firmly. Clone size is given for some rows only: seen once, a few or many times, or a class if the clone is expanded.

clone_size j_call v_call d_call cdr3_nt cdr3_aa
- TRBJ1-5 TRBV18 TRBD1 TGTGCCAGCTCACCCACTCGGACAGGAGCAGGTCAGCCCCAGCATTTT CASSPTRTGAGQPQHF
once TRBJ2-1 TRBV6-5 TRBD2 TGTGCCAGCAGTTACGGGACTAGCGGGGTCAATGAGCAGTTCTTC CASSYGTSGVNEQFF
once TRBJ2-2 TRBV2 TRBD1 TGTGCCAGCAAGGGACAGGGCCCTCCCGGGGAGCTGTTTTTT CASKGQGPPGELFF
- TRBJ1-5 TRBV6-5 - TGTGCCAGCAGGGACGCACGGGCGGGTCAGCCCCAGCATTTT CASRDARAGQPQHF
- TRBJ1-5 TRBV29-1 - TGCAGCGTAGCAATGAATAGCAATCAGCCCCAGCATTTT CSVAMNSNQPQHF
- TRBJ1-2 TRBV10-2 TRBD1 TGCGCCAGCAGTGAATCAGGGGGCCACTATGGCTACACCTTC CASSESGGHYGYTF
- TRBJ2-3 TRBV1 - TGCGCCAGCAGCCAAGGGTCAGCGGGTACGCAGTATTTT CASSQGSAGTQYF
once TRBJ2-1 TRBV7-8 - TGTGCCAGCAGCTTAGAAACTCACAATGAGCAGTTCTTC CASSLETHNEQFF
few TRBJ1-4 TRBV7-8 TRBD1 TGTGCCAGCAGCTTAGCGCTCAGGGGGAACAATGAAAAACTGTTTTTT CASSLALRGNNEKLFF
- TRBJ2-5 TRBV5-1 TRBD1 TGCGCCAGCAGCATCTTATTCGGACAGGGGGAAGAGACCCAGTACTTC CASSILFGQGEETQYF
- TRBJ2-7 TRBV10-2 TRBD1 TGCGCCAGCAGGACGGGACAGGAGTTCTACGAGCAGTACTTC CASRTGQEFYEQYF
once TRBJ2-7 TRBV14 - TGTGCCAGCAGCTGGGGACACCGACCCTACGAGCAGTACTTC CASSWGHRPYEQYF
- TRBJ2-7 TRBV15 - TGTGCCACCAGTCCTACCTTTACAGCCTACGAGCAGTACTTC CATSPTFTAYEQYF
- TRBJ1-3 TRBV19 TRBD1 TGTGCCAATAAAGACCGGACAGGCCTGGCTGGAAACACCATATATTTT CANKDRTGLAGNTIYF
- TRBJ2-7 TRBV30 TRBD2 TGTGCCTGGAGTGCGGGGGACGGTCTTTTCGACGGGAGGGCCGAGCAGTACTTC CAWSAGDGLFDGRAEQYF
- TRBJ1-2 TRBV6-5 TRBD1 TGTGCCAGCAGAGACAGGGGTGTCAGCTATGGCTACACCTTC CASRDRGVSYGYTF
- TRBJ1-3 TRBV19 TRBD1 TGTGCCAGTAGGGACAGGGGATTCTCTGGAAACACCATATATTTT CASRDRGFSGNTIYF
- TRBJ2-3 TRBV6-4 - TGTGCCAGCAGTGACTCGGCAGGGAGGACAGATACGCAGTATTTT CASSDSAGRTDTQYF
- TRBJ1-1 TRBV12-5 TRBD1 TGTGCTAGTGGTACAGGGGAATGGACTGAAGCTTTCTTT CASGTGEWTEAFF
- TRBJ2-1 TRBV7-3 TRBD2 TGTGCCAGCAGCTTACTAGCGGGAGGGCCCAATGAGCAGTTCTTC CASSLLAGGPNEQFF
few TRBJ1-2 TRBV18 - TGTGCCAGCTCACTTGACAAGTTCTATGGCTACACCTTC CASSLDKFYGYTF
- TRBJ1-2 TRBV30 TRBD1 TGTGCCTGGAGGACAGGGAATTTCTATGGCTACACCTTC CAWRTGNFYGYTF
- TRBJ2-5 TRBV11-2 - TGTGCCAGCAGCTTAGGAGGGGTACAGGGTGTTGGAGAGACCCAGTACTTC CASSLGGVQGVGETQYF
- TRBJ1-1 TRBV6-1 TRBD1 TGTGCCAGCAGTGAGGGCCCAGACAGGGGTGAAGCTTTCTTT CASSEGPDRGEAFF
- TRBJ1-4 TRBV6-4 - TGTGCCAGCAGTGCCCTCCCGGGTGAAAAACTGTTTTTT CASSALPGEKLFF
once TRBJ2-3 TRBV2 TRBD1 TGTGCCAGCAGACGGGGACAGAGCACAGATACGCAGTATTTT CASRRGQSTDTQYF
- TRBJ1-1 TRBV19 - TGTGCCAGTAGTATTCAGGGGAATCCTGAAGCTTTCTTT CASSIQGNPEAFF
- TRBJ2-7 TRBV7-6 - TGTGCCAGCAGGGCAGCGAGCTCCTACGAGCAGTACTTC CASRAASSYEQYF
- TRBJ1-2 TRBV7-6 TRBD1 TGTGCCAGCAGCTTAGGAGGGTACCAGGGGGCGTCTGGCTACACCTTC CASSLGGYQGASGYTF
- TRBJ2-7 TRBV5-1 TRBD1 TGCGCCAGCAGCATCGGGACAGTAGGATACGAGCAGTACTTC CASSIGTVGYEQYF
once TRBJ1-5 TRBV2 - TGTGCCAGCAGAGAGGGGGGGACGGTCAATCAGCCCCAGCATTTT CASREGGTVNQPQHF
- TRBJ1-6 TRBV2 TRBD1 TGTGCCAGCAGGGCTAGACAGGGAGGTTCACCCCTCCACTTT CASRARQGGSPLHF
- TRBJ2-7 TRBV7-2 TRBD2 TGTGCCAGCAGCTTACGACGACTAGCTCTAGCCTACGAGCAGTACTTC CASSLRRLALAYEQYF
- TRBJ1-2 TRBV29-1 - TGCAGCGTTGAGCGTCAGGCCTCGAGCGGCTACACCTTC CSVERQASSGYTF
- TRBJ2-1 TRBV5-1 TRBD2 TGCGCCAGCAGCTTTGCGGGGGTAGAGCAGTTCTTC CASSFAGVEQFF
- TRBJ1-1 TRBV11-2 - TGTGCCAGCAGCTTAGCCGGGGGGAGGACTGAAGCTTTCTTT CASSLAGGRTEAFF
few TRBJ2-2 TRBV10-1 - TGCGCCAGCGGAGGCGTTACCGGGGAGCTGTTTTTT CASGGVTGELFF
once TRBJ1-2 TRBV30 - TGTGCCTGGGGCGGGACCGCCTATGGCTACACCTTC CAWGGTAYGYTF
- TRBJ2-5 TRBV7-3 TRBD2 TGTGCCAGCAGCGGTGGGGGGGAGGACCAAGAGACCCAGTACTTC CASSGGGEDQETQYF
- TRBJ1-2 TRBV5-1 TRBD1 TGCGCCAGCAGCTTGCAAGTTGTGACAGGGCCGAATGGCTACACCTTC CASSLQVVTGPNGYTF
- TRBJ2-5 TRBV18 TRBD1 TGTGCCAGCTCACCAGGGACAGGGGAGACCCAGTACTTC CASSPGTGETQYF
- TRBJ1-2 TRBV29-1 - TGCAGCGTTGAAGCTATTGACAGCTATGGCTACACCTTC CSVEAIDSYGYTF
few TRBJ1-3 TRBV5-1 - TGCGCCAGCAGGACAGGAAACACCATATATTTT CASRTGNTIYF
- TRBJ2-1 TRBV9 - TGTGCCAGCACCACAGGGAAAAGGGATGAGCAGTTCTTC CASTTGKRDEQFF
- TRBJ2-5 TRBV9 TRBD2 TGTGCCAGCAGCGTGGGGACTAGCGGGAATCCGGGAGAGACCCAGTACTTC CASSVGTSGNPGETQYF
- TRBJ1-1 TRBV18 - TGTGCCAGCTCACCACCGCTAAAGGGGAGGACTGAAGCTTTCTTT CASSPPLKGRTEAFF
- TRBJ2-7 TRBV19 - TGTGCCAGTAGTATTGGGCAGCTCACCGAGCAGTACTTC CASSIGQLTEQYF
- TRBJ2-1 TRBV7-2 - TGTGCCAGCAGCTTAGGTGCTTTGAGCTCCTACAATGAGCAGTTCTTC CASSLGALSSYNEQFF
- TRBJ2-5 TRBV5-1 - TGCGCCAGCAACAGGGCAGGGGAGACCCAGTACTTC CASNRAGETQYF
- TRBJ1-5 TRBV7-9 - TGTGCCAGCAGCCAAGGGACTCATCAGCCCCAGCATTTT CASSQGTHQPQHF